One TCR beta chain is described in this entry. Antigen: not known. CDR1 and CDR2 (germline): SEHNR, FQNEAQ (reference sequence). This CDR3 is 14 amino acids long. V gave up 6 bases and J gave up 14 bases, with 20 bases separating them. RNA transcripts served as the template for amplifying TCR beta CDR3 regions. The TCR CDR3 first-round RT-PCR relied on the HTBI primer set. One entry per CDR3 protein, called by TCRdb with MiXCR from the multiplex PCR reads. This sample has roughly 180,000 distinct CDR3 sequences, with over 15% found just once. This specimen belongs to a study of T cells in Graves' hyperthyroidism and ophthalmopathy. Study observations and caveats: The model anticipated ophthalmopathy a median around six months pre-onset.

Sequenced: blood. V usage is TRBV7-9 and J usage is TRBJ1-6; the D gene is possibly TRBD1 (6 bases). This sequence was found in a woman in her fifties or sixties with Graves' hyperthyroidism. CDR3 region: CASRSTGLVASLHF. CDR3 DNA: TGTGCCAGCAGGTCAACAGGGCTGGTTGCATCCCTCCACTTT. Using reference TRBV7-9 and TRBJ1-6 for the parts outside the CDR3, the full variable domain is DTGVSQNPRHKITKRGQNVTFRCDPISEHNRLYWYRQTLGQGPEFLTYFQNEAQLEKSRLLSDRFSAERPKGSFSTLEIQRTEQGDSAMYLCASRSTGLVASLHFGNGTRLTVT.